Listed below are T cell receptor beta chains from one sample, sequenced in a study of chemoradiotherapy in HPV16-positive cancers. Some clones are missing from TCRdb's copy, which holds only in-frame ones; the method was immunoSEQ multiplex PCR. The sample holds about 13,000 clones, roughly 84% seen once. The specimen was blood, collected from a patient who underwent chemoradiotherapy. These receptors all stem from a human donor with HPV-associated anogenital cancer. The CDR3 runs from the conserved cysteine through the conserved F or W. A D gene is named only where the DNA matches it firmly. Rows give clone size only sometimes, using once, few, many, or a class for an expanded clone.

size,J,D,V,CDR3,DNA
.,TRBJ1-2,TRBD1,TRBV5-4,CASSIQGRNGYTF,TGTGCCAGCAGCATACAGGGGCGGAATGGCTACACCTTC
.,TRBJ1-6,.,TRBV6-1,CASSESMPVNSPLHF,TGTGCCAGCAGTGAAAGTATGCCAGTCAATTCACCCCTCCACTTT
.,TRBJ2-5,.,TRBV29-1,CSVEDAGKKTQYF,TGCAGCGTTGAAGACGCAGGGAAGAAGACCCAGTACTTC
.,TRBJ1-3,.,TRBV29-1,CSVQQTAGNTIYF,TGCAGCGTCCAACAGACGGCTGGAAACACCATATATTTT
.,TRBJ1-1,TRBD1,TRBV13,CASSVTGGTEAFF,TGTGCCAGCAGCGTAACAGGGGGCACTGAAGCTTTCTTT
.,TRBJ2-3,.,TRBV7-9,CASSLVLRLNTDTQYF,TGTGCCAGCAGCTTAGTGCTTAGGTTAAACACAGATACGCAGTATTTT
.,TRBJ2-3,.,TRBV5-1,CASSLDGDRTDTQYF,TGCGCCAGCAGCTTGGACGGGGACCGCACAGATACGCAGTATTTT
.,TRBJ1-5,TRBD1,TRBV19,CASSGQVNQPQHF,TGTGCCAGTAGTGGACAGGTCAATCAGCCCCAGCATTTT
.,TRBJ1-2,.,TRBV5-6,CASSRWGTRNYGYTF,TGTGCCAGCAGCAGGTGGGGGACTCGGAACTATGGCTACACCTTC
.,TRBJ1-4,.,TRBV5-5,CASSGQPHEKLFF,TGTGCCAGCAGCGGACAGCCGCATGAAAAACTGTTTTTT
.,TRBJ1-6,.,TRBV5-1,CASSSDGVSGPLHF,TGCGCCAGCAGCTCCGACGGGGTATCAGGGCCCCTCCACTTT
.,TRBJ1-2,.,TRBV5-4,CASSLGRIGGRSNYGYTF,TGTGCCAGCAGCTTGGGAAGGATTGGGGGCAGGTCTAACTATGGCTACACCTTC
.,TRBJ2-2,.,TRBV6-1,CASSELRGPGELFF,TGTGCCAGCAGTGAATTGCGAGGCCCCGGGGAGCTGTTTTTT
.,TRBJ1-5,TRBD1,TRBV6-1,CASSTRDRGMVAQHF,TGTGCCAGCAGTACCCGGGACAGGGGAATGGTAGCCCAGCATTTT
.,TRBJ1-5,.,TRBV15,CATSSEVRGNQPQHF,TGTGCCACCAGCAGCGAGGTGAGGGGCAATCAGCCCCAGCATTTT
.,TRBJ1-2,TRBD1,TRBV18,CASSPRQGDYGYTF,TGTGCCAGCTCACCCCGACAGGGTGACTATGGCTACACCTTC
.,TRBJ1-2,.,TRBV5-4,CASSLEPGRGYTF,TGTGCCAGCAGCTTGGAGCCCGGACGTGGCTACACCTTC
.,TRBJ2-3,.,TRBV5-1,CASSFAGITDTQYF,TGCGCCAGCAGCTTTGCCGGGATCACAGATACGCAGTATTTT
.,TRBJ2-1,TRBD2,TRBV7-2,CASTDSSGVNNEQFF,TGTGCCAGCACCGACTCCAGCGGGGTAAACAATGAGCAGTTCTTC
.,TRBJ1-4,.,TRBV7-9,CASSLAEGPGFF,TGTGCCAGCAGCTTAGCTGAGGGTCCGGGGTTTTTT
.,TRBJ1-3,.,TRBV4-1,CASSQEKQAYGWSGNTIYF,TGCGCCAGCAGCCAAGAAAAACAGGCCTACGGATGGTCTGGAAACACCATATATTTT
.,TRBJ2-5,.,TRBV7-2,CASRHNRGQLRETQYF,TGTGCCAGCAGACATAACCGGGGCCAATTGAGAGAGACCCAGTACTTC
large,TRBJ1-1,.,TRBV4-1,CASSQELTSLGNTEAFF,TGCGCCAGCAGCCAAGAATTAACATCTCTCGGGAACACTGAAGCTTTCTTT
.,TRBJ1-4,TRBD1,TRBV11-2,CASSRQGGNEKLFF,TGTGCCAGCAGCAGACAGGGTGGAAATGAAAAACTGTTTTTT
.,TRBJ1-3,TRBD1,TRBV30,CAWGQGTGNTIYF,TGTGCCTGGGGACAGGGGACTGGAAACACCATATATTTT
.,TRBJ2-3,.,TRBV11-2,CASSLVVGFTDTQYF,TGTGCCAGCAGCTTAGTGGTCGGCTTCACAGATACGCAGTATTTT
once,TRBJ1-1,.,TRBV5-1,CASSPQAGQMNTEAFF,TGCGCCAGCAGCCCCCAAGCGGGACAAATGAACACTGAAGCTTTCTTT
once,TRBJ2-2,.,TRBV19,CASSMAEGLSGELFF,TGTGCCAGTAGTATGGCGGAGGGGTTGTCCGGGGAGCTGTTTTTT
.,TRBJ1-3,.,TRBV5-4,CASSPGAGSGNTIYF,TGTGCCAGCAGCCCTGGGGCAGGCTCTGGAAACACCATATATTTT
.,TRBJ2-5,.,TRBV6-1,CASSEAGGPSTQYF,TGTGCCAGCAGTGAAGCTGGGGGCCCGTCGACCCAGTACTTC
once,TRBJ1-3,TRBD1,TRBV7-6,CASSARPGQGQNTIYF,TGTGCCAGCAGCGCCCGACCGGGACAGGGCCAGAACACCATATATTTT
.,TRBJ2-1,TRBD2,TRBV7-9,CASSLGTSGGNEQFF,TGTGCCAGCAGCTTAGGGACTAGCGGGGGCAATGAGCAGTTCTTC
few,TRBJ1-1,.,TRBV9,CASSVDSGRGNTEAFF,TGTGCCAGCAGCGTAGATTCCGGAAGGGGGAACACTGAAGCTTTCTTT
.,TRBJ2-2,TRBD1,TRBV7-3,CASRQGGANTGELFF,TGTGCCAGCAGACAAGGGGGCGCGAACACCGGGGAGCTGTTTTTT
.,TRBJ2-5,TRBD2,TRBV7-2,CASSLGTSGGALETQYF,TGTGCCAGCAGCTTAGGGACTAGCGGGGGGGCTCTAGAGACCCAGTACTTC
.,TRBJ2-2,.,TRBV11-2,CASVEGRNTGELFF,TGTGCCAGCGTGGAGGGCCGCAACACCGGGGAGCTGTTTTTT
few,TRBJ1-6,.,TRBV2,CASRRDGPYNSPLHF,TGTGCCAGCAGAAGGGACGGCCCTTATAATTCACCCCTCCACTTT
.,TRBJ2-1,TRBD2,TRBV14,CASSHGLAGGVWEQFF,TGTGCCAGCAGCCACGGACTAGCGGGGGGGGTATGGGAGCAGTTCTTC
.,TRBJ1-6,TRBD1,TRBV27,CASSFVVGQGIYWNSPLHF,TGTGCCAGCAGTTTCGTCGTCGGACAGGGGATTTATTGGAATTCACCCCTCCACTTT
.,TRBJ2-5,.,TRBV6-4,CASSAFVRFQETQYF,TGTGCCAGCAGTGCATTCGTCAGGTTTCAAGAGACCCAGTACTTC
.,TRBJ2-4,TRBD1,TRBV5-4,CASSSKTGGAKNIQYF,TGTGCCAGCAGCTCTAAGACAGGGGGGGCCAAAAACATTCAGTACTTC
once,TRBJ1-2,.,TRBV30,CAWRRERGSGYTF,TGTGCCTGGAGAAGGGAAAGGGGTTCTGGCTACACCTTC
.,TRBJ2-4,.,TRBV4-1,CASSQEDGISNIQYF,TGCGCCAGCAGCCAAGAAGATGGAATAAGTAACATTCAGTACTTC
.,TRBJ2-7,TRBD1,TRBV6-6,CASRNRGQGRYEQYF,TGTGCCAGCAGAAACAGGGGACAGGGGAGGTACGAGCAGTACTTC
.,TRBJ1-5,.,TRBV4-1,CASSQDLYSWQDPWGNQPQHF,TGCGCCAGCAGCCAAGATTTATATTCCTGGCAAGATCCCTGGGGCAATCAGCCCCAGCATTTT
.,TRBJ2-3,TRBD2,TRBV10-3,CAISETSGGVGTDTQYF,TGTGCCATCAGTGAGACTAGCGGGGGTGTGGGCACAGATACGCAGTATTTT
.,TRBJ2-6,.,TRBV18,CASSQGSGANVLTF,TGTGCCAGCTCACAGGGCTCTGGGGCCAACGTCCTGACTTTC
.,TRBJ1-2,TRBD1,TRBV6-1,CASSEGDRVGPGYTF,TGTGCCAGCAGTGAAGGGGACAGGGTCGGCCCCGGCTACACCTTC
.,TRBJ2-3,.,TRBV6-1,CASSEAFTTTDTQYF,TGTGCCAGCAGTGAAGCTTTCACTACAACAGATACGCAGTATTTT
.,TRBJ1-1,.,TRBV6-5,CASSYQTGVNGAFF,TGTGCCAGCAGTTACCAGACAGGCGTCAATGGAGCTTTCTTT